Given below is one TCR beta chain in context. The data were taken from a study of T cell changes during pregnancy in multiple sclerosis. TCRdb keeps only in-frame clones here, not all; method: immunoSEQ multiplex PCR. This sample has 45,000 to 55,000 clones, with 88% found just once. This CDR3 region has 14 residues. V shed 5 bases and J 6 bases; nucleotides not matched to a gene: 6. Per germline, CDR1 SGHTA and CDR2 FQGNSA. The chain carries TRBV7-2 and TRBJ1-4, with TRBD1 matching 7 bases. The input for sequencing was CD4+ T cells from peripheral blood mononuclear cells, taken in the second trimester of pregnancy. The receptor's source is a female donor with multiple sclerosis, enrolled in a pregnancy study. The CDR3 DNA is TGTGCCAGCAGCCCCAGACAGGGCGATGAAAAACTGTTTTTT. Protein product: CASSPRQGDEKLFF.